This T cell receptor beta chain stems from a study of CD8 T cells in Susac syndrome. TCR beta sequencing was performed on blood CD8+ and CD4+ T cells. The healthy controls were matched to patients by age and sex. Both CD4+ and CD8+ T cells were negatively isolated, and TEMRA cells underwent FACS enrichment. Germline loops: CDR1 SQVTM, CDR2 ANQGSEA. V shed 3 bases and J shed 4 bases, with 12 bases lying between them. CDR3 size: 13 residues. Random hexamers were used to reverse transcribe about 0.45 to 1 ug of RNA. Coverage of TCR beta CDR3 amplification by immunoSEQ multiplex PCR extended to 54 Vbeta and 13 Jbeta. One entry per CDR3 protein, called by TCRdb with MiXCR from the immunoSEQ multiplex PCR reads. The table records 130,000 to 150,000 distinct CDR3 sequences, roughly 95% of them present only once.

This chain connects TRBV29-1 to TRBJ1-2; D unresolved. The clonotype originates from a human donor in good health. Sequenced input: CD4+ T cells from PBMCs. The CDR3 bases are TGCAGCGTTGAGGAAGGGAGGTCCTATGGCTACACCTTC. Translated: CSVEEGRSYGYTF.